These 27 T cell receptor beta chains were all obtained from the same sample, sequenced in a study of identical twins. One entry per CDR3 protein, called by TCRdb with MiXCR from the 5' RACE reads. The sample shows 700,000 or so distinct CDR3 sequences, about 20% of them seen only once. These same records also appear under a second study, on T cells expressing NK-cell markers.

Sequenced material: PBMCs. The receptors originated from a woman aged 18-35 years in good health.

The CDR3 DNA reads as TGTGCCAGCAGTTCCCGCCTCGAATACAATGAGCAGTTCTTC. Amino acids: CASSSRLEYNEQFF. This sequence joins TRBV27 and TRBJ2-1; no definite D call. The CDR3 is 14 amino acids. Trimming took off 4 bases at V and 4 bases at J, with 11 bases between the two ends. Germline CDR1 and CDR2: MNHEY and SMNVEV (reference sequence).

Here the CDR3 reads CASGLVRQGNQPQHF. CDR3 bases: TGTGCTAGTGGTTTGGTACGTCAGGGCAATCAGCCCCAGCATTTT. This sequence joins TRBV12-5 and TRBJ1-5; D gene ambiguous. There are 15 residues in the CDR3. Per the germline V gene, CDR1 is LGHNT and CDR2 is FRNRAP. V gave up 0 bases and J gave up 2 bases, with 8 bases separating them.

This clonotype was seen only a few times. V and J are TRBV12-3 or TRBV12-4 and TRBJ2-1, with D unresolved. This CDR3 has 13 amino acids. Trimming stripped 7 bases from V and 2 bases from J, with 9 bases between. In DNA form, the CDR3 reads TGTGCCAGCAATGGTCAGCCCTACAATGAGCAGTTCTTC. This gives the protein CASNGQPYNEQFF.

There are a few counts of this clonotype. V gene TRBV5-6 combines with J gene TRBJ2-1; tentative D call: TRBD2 (7 bases). Germline lookup yields CDR1 SGHDT and CDR2 YYEEEE. The CDR3 totals 16 residues. Trimming left V 6 bases short and J 1 base short, with 17 bases between. Written as DNA, the CDR3 is TGTGCCAGCACCAGCGGAGGGGGGGGGTCCTACAATGAGCAGTTCTTC. Translating gives CASTSGGGGSYNEQFF.

This clonotype was found a few times. The J gene is TRBJ2-7, the V gene TRBV15; 10 bases fit TRBD2. This CDR3 has 13 residues. The germline V gene encodes CDR1 LNHNV and CDR2 YYDKDF (reference sequence). Losses at the gene ends were 6 bases for V and 4 bases for J; bases not matched to a gene: 3. This CDR3 reads CATRSGRGYEQYF. CDR3 sequence (DNA): TGTGCCACCAGGAGCGGGAGGGGGTACGAGCAGTACTTC.

In this sample, this clonotype turned up many times. The CDR3 DNA is TGTGCCAGCAGGGTAACCCATGAAGCTTTCTTT. It translates to CASRVTHEAFF. The rearrangement joins TRBV12-3 or TRBV12-4 to TRBJ1-1; D gene ambiguous. The CDR3 spans 11 residues. Trimming took off 6 bases at V and 7 bases at J, with 9 bases between the two ends.

The V call is TRBV7-3, the J call TRBJ2-1, with 10 positions matching TRBD2. Germline loops: CDR1 SGHTA, CDR2 FQGTGA. The V gene end was trimmed by 3 bases and the J gene end by 6 bases; junction bases not matched to a gene: 5. The CDR3 loop spans 15 amino acids. In DNA form, the CDR3 reads TGTGCCAGCAGCTTCAGTAGCGGGGGGAGCAATGAGCAGTTCTTC. Its translation: CASSFSSGGSNEQFF.

This clonotype was recorded at least ten times. The chain employs TRBV12-3 or TRBV12-4 and TRBJ1-2; no firm D call. With 3 bases removed from V and 2 bases from J, the gap between germline ends came to 4 bases. The CDR3 length is 12 residues. The CDR3: CASSFPNYGYTF. DNA for the CDR3: TGTGCCAGCAGTTTTCCGAACTATGGCTACACCTTC.

The rearrangement links TRBV5-5 to TRBJ2-7; TRBD2 agrees at 7 bases. J gave up 5 bases and V 6 bases, and 14 bases lay outside the gene matches. The CDR3 contains 15 residues. CDR1 is SGHKS and CDR2 is YYEKEE in the germline V gene (reference sequence). As DNA, the CDR3 is TGTGCCAGCATCCCAGGGACTACCGGACGGGACGAGCAGTACTTC. Its translation: CASIPGTTGRDEQYF.

This clonotype was seen at least ten times. The rearrangement uses TRBV5-1 and TRBJ1-6; unclear D gene. Trimming removed 0 bases at V and 7 bases at J, with 11 bases between. Looked up from germline, CDR1 is SGHRS and CDR2 is YFSETQ. The CDR3 extends over 15 amino acids. The CDR3 coding sequence is TGCGCCAGCAGCTTGGAAGGCAGCGACAATTCACCCCTCCACTTT. This encodes CASSLEGSDNSPLHF.

V and J are TRBV5-1 and TRBJ1-1; D ambiguous. Per germline, CDR1 SGHRS and CDR2 YFSETQ. The CDR3 consists of 15 residues. The ends were cut back, 0 bases at V and 0 bases at J, with 9 bases in the middle. The CDR3 reads CASSLAAALNTEAFF. CDR3 DNA sequence: TGCGCCAGCAGCTTGGCCGCTGCTTTGAACACTGAAGCTTTCTTT.

In this sample, this clonotype turned up a few times. The chain carries TRBV4-3 and TRBJ2-7; possible D gene TRBD1, 6 bases. V lost 1 base and J 2 bases, leaving 15 bases between the germline ends. This CDR3 comprises 16 residues. The germline V gene encodes CDR1 LGHNA and CDR2 YSLEER. For the CDR3, the DNA is TGCGCCAGCAGCCAAGGGGGGACAATCAGCCCCTACGAGCAGTACTTC. It is translated as CASSQGGTISPYEQYF.

This clonotype showed up just a few times. V gene TRBV9 combines with J gene TRBJ2-3; maybe TRBD2 (6 bases). Between the trimmed V and J ends, which lost 0 bases and 2 bases, there was a span of 10 bases. Germline V lookup: CDR1 SGDLS, CDR2 YYNGEE. The CDR3 is 15 residues long. The CDR3 DNA reads as TGTGCCAGCAGCGTAGTGGGACTCCCCACAGATACGCAGTATTTT. It codes for CASSVVGLPTDTQYF. The complete variable domain, with remaining parts taken from reference TRBV9 and TRBJ2-3, reads DSGVTQTPKHLITATGQRVTLRCSPRSGDLSVYWYQQSLDQGLQFLIQYYNGEERAKGNILERFSAQQFPDLHSELNLSSLELGDSALYFCASSVVGLPTDTQYFGPGTRLTVL.

V is TRBV19 and J is TRBJ2-1; 8 bases map to TRBD1. From germline, CDR1 is LNHDA and CDR2 SQIVND (reference sequence). The V and J ends lost 5 bases and 7 bases, in that order; junction bases with no gene match: 7. The CDR3 extends over 14 amino acids. In DNA, the CDR3 is TGTGCCAGTAGTCGACAGGGGAGTAGGAATGAGCAGTTCTTC. It yields the protein CASSRQGSRNEQFF.

The V call is TRBV5-1, the J call TRBJ2-2; the D is unclear. The V and J ends lost 5 bases and 0 bases respectively, with 11 bases between them. Looked up from germline, CDR1 is SGHRS and CDR2 is YFSETQ. This CDR3 region has 15 residues. Here the CDR3 DNA reads TGCGCCAGCAGACTCCCGATCGCGAACACCGGGGAGCTGTTTTTT. Amino acids: CASRLPIANTGELFF.

The V gene is TRBV20-1, the J gene TRBJ2-1; weak D call: TRBD2 (5 bases). Germline-derived CDR1 and CDR2 are DFQATT and SNEGSKA (reference sequence). V lost 5 bases and J lost 0, with 14 bases in between. The CDR3 contains 15 residues. CDR3 nucleotide sequence: TGCAGTGCTGGGGATACTAGATCCTCCTACAATGAGCAGTTCTTC. The encoded protein is CSAGDTRSSYNEQFF.

This clonotype was observed a few times. J is TRBJ2-3 and V is TRBV7-2, with 7 bases lining up with TRBD1. Losses at the gene ends were 4 bases for V and 8 bases for J; bases not matched to a gene: 9. In germline, CDR1 is SGHTA, CDR2 FQGNSA. The CDR3 has 14 residues. The CDR3: CASSYQGERGTQYF. In DNA, the CDR3 is TGTGCCAGCAGCTACCAGGGGGAGCGCGGTACGCAGTATTTT.

Points on this clonotype: The junction differs from germline at one of its ends, possibly a read error. V usage is TRBV9 and J usage is TRBJ2-2; 10 bases line up with TRBD2. Germline CDR1 is SGDLS and CDR2 is YYNGEE. The CDR3 covers 17 residues. The chain's CDR3 is CGSSVGSGGAGTGELFF. CDR3 coding DNA: TGTGGCAGCAGCGTAGGGAGCGGGGGGGCTGGAACCGGGGAGCTGTTTTTT.

The chain combines TRBV10-1 with TRBJ2-3; D unclear. The CDR3 is made up of 14 amino acids. Per the germline V gene, CDR1 is WNHNN and CDR2 is SYGVQD (reference sequence). Trimming removed 5 bases from V and 0 bases from J, with 9 bases in between. The CDR3 region has the DNA TGCGCCAGCAGTTCTGTAGCTAGCACAGATACGCAGTATTTT. The encoded protein is CASSSVASTDTQYF.

This clonotype was found a few times. The J gene is TRBJ2-5, the V gene TRBV24-1; D unresolved. The CDR3 length is 17 residues. CDR1 is KGHDR and CDR2 is SFDVKD in the germline V gene. The V and J ends lost 4 bases and 2 bases respectively, with 19 bases between them. The CDR3 nucleotides read TGTGCCACCAGTGACTCAAAGGGAAGGAACACGCAAGAGACCCAGTACTTC. Translating it yields CATSDSKGRNTQETQYF.

The V gene is TRBV27, the J gene TRBJ2-7; 9 bases are shared with TRBD2. The V gene end was trimmed by 4 bases and the J gene end by 0 bases; junction bases not matched to a gene: 10. CDR1 and CDR2 from the germline V gene are MNHEY and SMNVEV (reference sequence). The CDR3 consists of 17 residues. The CDR3 region is CASSYPPTSGSSYEQYF. The CDR3 nucleotides are TGTGCCAGCAGTTACCCCCCGACTAGCGGAAGCTCCTACGAGCAGTACTTC.

The rearrangement uses TRBV5-1 and TRBJ2-2; TRBD2 is a possible D gene (5 bases). CDR3 length equals 14 residues. Trimming took 0 bases from V and 8 from J, leaving 11 bases between them. Germline V gives CDR1 SGHRS, CDR2 YFSETQ. This CDR3 is CASSLEEARGELFF. Here the CDR3 DNA reads TGCGCCAGCAGCTTGGAGGAGGCCCGAGGGGAGCTGTTTTTT. Full variable domain (remainder filled in from reference TRBV5-1 and TRBJ2-2): KAGVTQTPRYLIKTRGQQVTLSCSPISGHRSVSWYQQTPGQGLQFLFEYFSETQRNKGNFPGRFSGRQFSNSRSEMNVSTLELGDSALYLCASSLEEARGELFFGEGSRLTVL.

The V call is TRBV12-3 or TRBV12-4, the J call TRBJ2-2; D assignment may be TRBD1 or TRBD2 (5 bases each). V was clipped by 3 bases and J by 1 base, with 12 bases between them. The CDR3 is 16 amino acids. This CDR3 is CASSLGERRNTGELFF. As DNA, the CDR3 is TGTGCCAGCAGTTTGGGGGAGAGGCGGAACACCGGGGAGCTGTTTTTT.

This rearrangement joins TRBV20-1 to TRBJ1-2, with no clear D. CDR1 is DFQATT and CDR2 is SNEGSKA in the germline V gene (reference sequence). The ends were cut back, 6 bases at V and 4 bases at J, with 12 bases in the middle. The CDR3 has 12 residues. The CDR3 sequence: CSAGVGGYGYTF. The CDR3 DNA is TGCAGTGCCGGAGTGGGAGGCTATGGCTACACCTTC.

This clonotype was seen a handful of times. The CDR3 region is CASSQPGQTTGELFF. The CDR3 region has the DNA TGCGCCAGCAGCCAACCGGGACAGACCACCGGGGAGCTGTTTTTT. The chain carries TRBV4-3 and TRBJ2-2; 7 nucleotides match TRBD1. The V gene's germline CDR1 is LGHNA and CDR2 YSLEER. CDR3 length equals 15 residues. The V gene end was trimmed by 2 bases and the J gene end by 4 bases; junction bases not matched to a gene: 4.

This clonotype was recorded a few times. The rearrangement uses TRBV28 and TRBJ2-7; 12 nucleotides match TRBD2. There are 16 residues in the CDR3. The V gene end was trimmed by 3 bases and the J gene end by 1 base; junction bases not matched to a gene: 4. CDR1 is MDHEN, CDR2 SYDVKM, per germline. CDR3 DNA sequence: TGTGCCAGCAGTTTGGGACTAGCGGGTTTATCCTACGAGCAGTACTTC. Its translation is CASSLGLAGLSYEQYF.

V usage is TRBV7-2 and J usage is TRBJ2-7; 7 nucleotides line up with TRBD1. CDR1 and CDR2 (germline): SGHTA, FQGNSA. The V and J ends lost 4 bases and 3 bases, in that order; junction bases with no gene match: 6. The CDR3 is 14 residues long. The CDR3 here is CASSSTGPGYEQYF. DNA of the CDR3: TGTGCCAGCAGCTCGACAGGGCCTGGCTACGAGCAGTACTTC.